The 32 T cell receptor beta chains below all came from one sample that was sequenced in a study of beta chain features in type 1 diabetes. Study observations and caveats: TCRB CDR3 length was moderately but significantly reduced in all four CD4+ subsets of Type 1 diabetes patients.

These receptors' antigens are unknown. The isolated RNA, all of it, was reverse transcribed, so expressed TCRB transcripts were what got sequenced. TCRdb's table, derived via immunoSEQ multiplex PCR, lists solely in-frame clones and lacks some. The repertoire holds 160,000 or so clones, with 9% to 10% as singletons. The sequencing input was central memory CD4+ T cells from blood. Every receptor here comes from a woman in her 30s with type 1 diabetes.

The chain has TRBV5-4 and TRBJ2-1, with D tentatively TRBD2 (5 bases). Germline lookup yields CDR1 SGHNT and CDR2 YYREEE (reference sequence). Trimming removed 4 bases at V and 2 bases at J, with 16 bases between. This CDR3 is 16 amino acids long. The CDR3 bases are TGTGCCAGCAGCCCATCCGGAGGACGCACCTACAATGAGCAGTTCTTC. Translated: CASSPSGGRTYNEQFF.

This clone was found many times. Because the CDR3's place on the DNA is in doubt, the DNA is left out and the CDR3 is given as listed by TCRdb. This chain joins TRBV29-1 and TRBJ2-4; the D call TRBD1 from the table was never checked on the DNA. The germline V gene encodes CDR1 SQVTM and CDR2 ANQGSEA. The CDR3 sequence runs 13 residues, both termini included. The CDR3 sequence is CSVGGGTGSFEYF.

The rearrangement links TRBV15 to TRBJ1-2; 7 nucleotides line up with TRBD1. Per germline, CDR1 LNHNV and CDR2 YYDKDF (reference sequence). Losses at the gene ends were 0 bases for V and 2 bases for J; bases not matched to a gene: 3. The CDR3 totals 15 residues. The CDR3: CATSRDWGQNYGYTF. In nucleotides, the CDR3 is TGTGCCACCAGCAGAGATTGGGGACAGAACTATGGCTACACCTTC.

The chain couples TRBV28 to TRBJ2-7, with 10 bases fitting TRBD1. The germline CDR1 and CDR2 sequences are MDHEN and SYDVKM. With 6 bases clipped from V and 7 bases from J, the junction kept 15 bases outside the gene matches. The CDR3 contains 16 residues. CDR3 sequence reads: CASRTNPGQGVWEQYF. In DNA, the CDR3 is TGTGCCAGCAGGACGAACCCCGGACAGGGGGTGTGGGAGCAGTACTTC.

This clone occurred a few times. CDR3 nucleotide sequence: TGTGCCAGCAGGACCCCGGGGAAGGAACTGTTTTTT. Protein sequence: CASRTPGKELFF. The V and J genes are TRBV28 and TRBJ1-4; D is unresolved. CDR3 length: 12 amino acids. Per germline, CDR1 MDHEN and CDR2 SYDVKM. The V end was cut by 6 bases, the J end by 12 bases, with 14 bases between.

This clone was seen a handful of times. DNA for the CDR3: TGTGCCAGCAGCTTGCTAGCGGGAGGGCCATATCGTGAGCAGTTCTTC. Translating it yields CASSLLAGGPYREQFF. The chain uses TRBV7-3 and TRBJ2-1; 12 bases match TRBD2. Trimming took 3 bases from V and 9 from J; bases not matched to a gene: 9. Germline values: CDR1 SGHTA, CDR2 FQGTGA. The CDR3 has 16 residues.

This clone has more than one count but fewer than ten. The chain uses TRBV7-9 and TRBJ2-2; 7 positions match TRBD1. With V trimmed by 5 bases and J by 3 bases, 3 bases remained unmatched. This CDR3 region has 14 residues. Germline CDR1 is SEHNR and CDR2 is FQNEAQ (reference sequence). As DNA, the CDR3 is TGTGCCAGCAGCCGGGGACAGTACACCGGGGAGCTGTTTTTT. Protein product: CASSRGQYTGELFF.

The chain's CDR3 is CASGLREGGQFF. CDR3 sequence (DNA): TGTGCCAGCGGTTTGCGGGAGGGAGGGCAGTTCTTC. This chain links TRBV6-5 with TRBJ2-1; 9 bases line up with TRBD2. This CDR3 contains 12 residues. Trimming at V came to 8 bases and at J to 12 bases, leaving 8 bases not matched to a gene. CDR1 and CDR2 (germline): MNHEY, SVGAGI.

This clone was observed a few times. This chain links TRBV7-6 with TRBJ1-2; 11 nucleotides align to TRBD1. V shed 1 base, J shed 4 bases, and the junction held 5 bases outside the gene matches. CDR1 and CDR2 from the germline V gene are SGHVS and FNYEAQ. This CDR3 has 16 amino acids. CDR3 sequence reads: CASSLGAGTGGYGYTF. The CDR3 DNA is TGTGCCAGCAGCTTAGGCGCCGGGACAGGGGGCTATGGCTACACCTTC.

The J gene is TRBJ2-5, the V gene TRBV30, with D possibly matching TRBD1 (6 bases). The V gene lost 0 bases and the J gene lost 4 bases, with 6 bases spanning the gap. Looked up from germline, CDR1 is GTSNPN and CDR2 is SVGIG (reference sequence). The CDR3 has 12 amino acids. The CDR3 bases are TGTGCCTGGAGTGTACAGGGAGAGACCCAGTACTTC. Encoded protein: CAWSVQGETQYF.

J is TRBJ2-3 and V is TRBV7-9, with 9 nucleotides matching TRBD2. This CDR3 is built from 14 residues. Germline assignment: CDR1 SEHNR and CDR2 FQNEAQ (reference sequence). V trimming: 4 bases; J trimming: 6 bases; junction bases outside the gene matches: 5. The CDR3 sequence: CASSYSGSFDTQYF. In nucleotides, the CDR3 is TGTGCCAGCAGCTATAGCGGGAGTTTCGATACGCAGTATTTT.

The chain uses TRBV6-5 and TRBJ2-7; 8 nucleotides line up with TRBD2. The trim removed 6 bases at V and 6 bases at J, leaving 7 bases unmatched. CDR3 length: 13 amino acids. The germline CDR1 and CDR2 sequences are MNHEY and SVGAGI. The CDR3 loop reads CASRRTSLTEQYF. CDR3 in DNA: TGTGCCAGCAGAAGGACTAGCTTAACCGAGCAGTACTTC.

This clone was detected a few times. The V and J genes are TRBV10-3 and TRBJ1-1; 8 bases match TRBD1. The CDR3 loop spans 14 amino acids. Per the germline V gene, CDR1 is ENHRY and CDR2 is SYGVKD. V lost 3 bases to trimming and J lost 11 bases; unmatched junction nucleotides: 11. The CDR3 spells CAISEPGQANKAFF. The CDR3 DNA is TGTGCCATCAGTGAACCGGGACAGGCGAACAAGGCTTTCTTT.

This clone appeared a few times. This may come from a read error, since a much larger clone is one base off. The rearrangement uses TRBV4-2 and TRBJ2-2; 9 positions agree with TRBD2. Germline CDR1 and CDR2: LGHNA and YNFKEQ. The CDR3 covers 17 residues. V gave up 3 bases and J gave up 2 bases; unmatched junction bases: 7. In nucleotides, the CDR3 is TGTGCCAGCAGCCAGTTTACTAGCGGGCGTAACACCGGGGAGCTGTTTTTT. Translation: CASSQFTSGRNTGELFF.

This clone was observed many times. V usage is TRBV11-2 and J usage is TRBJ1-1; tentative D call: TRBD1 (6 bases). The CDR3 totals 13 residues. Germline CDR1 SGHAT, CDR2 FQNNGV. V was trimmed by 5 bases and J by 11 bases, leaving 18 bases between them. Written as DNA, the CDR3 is TGTGCCAGCAGCCCCGGGGGGGGCGCAATGGCTTTCTTT. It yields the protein CASSPGGGAMAFF.

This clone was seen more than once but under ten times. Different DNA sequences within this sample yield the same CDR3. This chain's CDR3 is CASSPPGLAGETQYF. The CDR3 coding sequence is TGTGCCAGCTCACCACCCGGACTAGCGGGAGAGACCCAGTACTTC. The chain carries TRBV18 and TRBJ2-5; TRBD2 aligns across 11 bases. Germline lookup yields CDR1 KGHSH and CDR2 LQKENI. Trimming removed 0 bases from V and 4 bases from J; junction bases left unmatched: 1. The CDR3 spans 15 residues. The full variable domain, completed using reference TRBV18 and TRBJ2-5, is NAGVMQNPRHLVRRRGQEARLRCSPMKGHSHVYWYRQLPEEGLKFMVYLQKENIIDESGMPKERFSAEFPKEGPSILRIQQVVRGDSAAYFCASSPPGLAGETQYFGPGTRLLVL.

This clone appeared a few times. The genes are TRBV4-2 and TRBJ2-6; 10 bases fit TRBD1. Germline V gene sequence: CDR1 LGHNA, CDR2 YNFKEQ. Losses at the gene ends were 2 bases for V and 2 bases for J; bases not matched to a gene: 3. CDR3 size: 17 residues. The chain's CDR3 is CASSQPGTGAGANVLTF. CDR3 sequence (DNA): TGTGCCAGCAGCCAACCTGGGACAGGGGCTGGGGCCAACGTCCTGACTTTC.

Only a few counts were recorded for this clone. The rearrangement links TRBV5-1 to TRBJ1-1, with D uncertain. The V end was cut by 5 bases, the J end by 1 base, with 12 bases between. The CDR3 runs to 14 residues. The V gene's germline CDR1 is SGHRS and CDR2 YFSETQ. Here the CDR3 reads CASRPLSGNTEAFF. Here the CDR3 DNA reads TGCGCCAGCAGGCCTCTATCTGGGAACACTGAAGCTTTCTTT.

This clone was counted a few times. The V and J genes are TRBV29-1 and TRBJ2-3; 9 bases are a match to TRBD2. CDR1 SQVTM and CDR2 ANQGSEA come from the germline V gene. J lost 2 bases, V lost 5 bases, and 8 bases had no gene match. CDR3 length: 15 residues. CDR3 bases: TGCAGCGTTCGCGGGGGGGCCGTGCTCACAGATACGCAGTATTTT. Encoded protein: CSVRGGAVLTDTQYF.

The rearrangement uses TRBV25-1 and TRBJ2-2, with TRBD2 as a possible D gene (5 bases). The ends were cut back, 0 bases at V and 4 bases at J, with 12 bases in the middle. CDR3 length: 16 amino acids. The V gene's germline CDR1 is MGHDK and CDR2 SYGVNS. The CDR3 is CASSEYSGSFTGELFF. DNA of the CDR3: TGTGCCAGCAGTGAATATTCGGGGAGTTTCACCGGGGAGCTGTTTTTT.

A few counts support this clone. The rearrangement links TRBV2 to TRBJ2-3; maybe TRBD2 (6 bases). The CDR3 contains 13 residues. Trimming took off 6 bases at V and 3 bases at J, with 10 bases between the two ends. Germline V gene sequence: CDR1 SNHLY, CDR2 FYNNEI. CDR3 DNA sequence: TGTGCCAGCAGCTTCGGGAGAACAGATACGCAGTATTTT. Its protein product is CASSFGRTDTQYF.

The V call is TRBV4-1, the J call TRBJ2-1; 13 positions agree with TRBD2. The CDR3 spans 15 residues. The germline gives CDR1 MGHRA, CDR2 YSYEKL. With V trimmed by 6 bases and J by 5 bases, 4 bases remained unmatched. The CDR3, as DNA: TGCGCCAGCAGACACGGACTAGCGGGAGACAATGAGCAGTTCTTC. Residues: CASRHGLAGDNEQFF.

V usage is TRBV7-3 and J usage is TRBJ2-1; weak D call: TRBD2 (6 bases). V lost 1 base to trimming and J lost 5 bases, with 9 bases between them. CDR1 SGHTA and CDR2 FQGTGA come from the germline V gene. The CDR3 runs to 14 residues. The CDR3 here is CASSLMVADNEQFF. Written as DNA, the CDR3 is TGTGCCAGCAGCTTAATGGTAGCGGACAATGAGCAGTTCTTC.

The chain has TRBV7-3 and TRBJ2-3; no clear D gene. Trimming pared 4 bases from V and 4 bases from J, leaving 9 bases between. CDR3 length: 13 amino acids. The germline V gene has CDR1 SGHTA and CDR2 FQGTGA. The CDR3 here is CASSWAAPDTQYF. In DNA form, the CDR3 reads TGTGCCAGCAGCTGGGCCGCCCCAGATACGCAGTATTTT. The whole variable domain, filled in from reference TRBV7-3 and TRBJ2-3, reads GAGVSQTPSNKVTEKGKYVELRCDPISGHTALYWYRQSLGQGPEFLIYFQGTGAADDSGLPNDRFFAVRPEGSVSTLKIQRTERGDSAVYLCASSWAAPDTQYFGPGTRLTVL.

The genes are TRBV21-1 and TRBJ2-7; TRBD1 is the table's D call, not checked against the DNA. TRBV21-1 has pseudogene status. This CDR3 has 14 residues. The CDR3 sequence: CASSRAQGSDEQYF. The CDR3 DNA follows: TGTGCCAGCAGCAGAGCCCAGGGGAGCGACGAGCAGTACTTC.

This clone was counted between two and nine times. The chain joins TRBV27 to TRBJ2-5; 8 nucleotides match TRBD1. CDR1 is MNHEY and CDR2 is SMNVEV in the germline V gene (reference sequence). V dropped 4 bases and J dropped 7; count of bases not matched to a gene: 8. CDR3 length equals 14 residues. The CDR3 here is CASSSDRGVGTQYF. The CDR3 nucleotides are TGTGCCAGCAGTTCCGACAGGGGAGTGGGGACCCAGTACTTC.

The CDR3 here is CASRLPGGSYEQYF. The CDR3 DNA reads TGTGCCAGCAGACTACCGGGGGGCTCCTACGAGCAGTACTTC. The genes are TRBV28 and TRBJ2-7; 7 nucleotides line up with TRBD2. Germline loops: CDR1 MDHEN, CDR2 SYDVKM. V dropped 6 bases and J dropped 0; count of bases not matched to a gene: 5. This CDR3 is built from 14 residues.

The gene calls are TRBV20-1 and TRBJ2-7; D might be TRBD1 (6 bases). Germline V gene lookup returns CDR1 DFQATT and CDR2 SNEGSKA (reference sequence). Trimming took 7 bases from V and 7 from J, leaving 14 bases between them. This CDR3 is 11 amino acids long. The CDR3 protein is CSVTPGDEQYF. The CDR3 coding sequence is TGCAGTGTTACCCCAGGGGATGAGCAGTACTTC.

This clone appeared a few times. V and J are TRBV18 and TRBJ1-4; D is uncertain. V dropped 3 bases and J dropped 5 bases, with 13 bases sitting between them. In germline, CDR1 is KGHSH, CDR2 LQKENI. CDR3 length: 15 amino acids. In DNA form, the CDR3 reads TGTGCCAGCTCACCTAACTCCCCGGGGAATGAAAAACTGTTTTTT. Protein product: CASSPNSPGNEKLFF.

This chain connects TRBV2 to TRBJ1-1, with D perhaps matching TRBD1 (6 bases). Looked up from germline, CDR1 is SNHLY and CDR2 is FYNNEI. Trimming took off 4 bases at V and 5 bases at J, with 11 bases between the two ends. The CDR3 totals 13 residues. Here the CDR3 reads CASSATGRTEAFF. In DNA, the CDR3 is TGTGCCAGCAGTGCCACAGGGCGAACTGAAGCTTTCTTT.

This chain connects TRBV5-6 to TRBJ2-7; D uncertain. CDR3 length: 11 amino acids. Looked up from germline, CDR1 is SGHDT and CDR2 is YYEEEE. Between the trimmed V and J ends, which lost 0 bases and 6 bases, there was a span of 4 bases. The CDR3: CASSLAFEQYF. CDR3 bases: TGTGCCAGCAGCTTGGCGTTCGAGCAGTACTTC.

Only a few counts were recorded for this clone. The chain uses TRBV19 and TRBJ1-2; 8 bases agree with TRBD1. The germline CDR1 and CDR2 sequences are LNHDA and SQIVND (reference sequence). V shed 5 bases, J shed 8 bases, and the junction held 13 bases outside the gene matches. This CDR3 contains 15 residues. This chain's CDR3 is CASSRYQGAVGGYTF. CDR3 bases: TGTGCCAGTAGTCGGTATCAGGGGGCGGTTGGAGGCTACACCTTC. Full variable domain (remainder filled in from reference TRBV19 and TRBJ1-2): DGGITQSPKYLFRKEGQNVTLSCEQNLNHDAMYWYRQDPGQGLRLIYYSQIVNDFQKGDIAEGYSVSREKKESFPLTVTSAQKNPTAFYLCASSRYQGAVGGYTFGSGTRLTVV.